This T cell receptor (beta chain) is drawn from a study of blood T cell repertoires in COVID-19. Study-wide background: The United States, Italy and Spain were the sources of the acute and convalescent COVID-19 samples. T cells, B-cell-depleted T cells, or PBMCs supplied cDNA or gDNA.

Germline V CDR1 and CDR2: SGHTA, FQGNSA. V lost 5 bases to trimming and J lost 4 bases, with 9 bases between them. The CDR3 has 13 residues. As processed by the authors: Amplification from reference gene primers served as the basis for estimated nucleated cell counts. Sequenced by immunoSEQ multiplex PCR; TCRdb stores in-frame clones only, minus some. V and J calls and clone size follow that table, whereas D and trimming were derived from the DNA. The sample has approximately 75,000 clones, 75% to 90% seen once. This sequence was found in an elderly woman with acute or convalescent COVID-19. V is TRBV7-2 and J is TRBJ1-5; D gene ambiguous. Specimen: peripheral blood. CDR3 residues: CASSLRTNQPQHF. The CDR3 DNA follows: TGTGCCAGCAGCCTACGAACTAATCAGCCCCAGCATTTT.